The next 13 T cell receptor beta chains were all read from a single sample in a study of a mutant IDH1 vaccine in newly diagnosed glioma. For these TCRs, the target antigens are not known. Time point of the sample: week 5, during vaccination. Doses of 300 ug of mutant IDH1 20-mer peptide were given with topical imiquimod. The method was immunoSEQ multiplex PCR; TCRdb's version includes in-frame clones alone and lacks a portion of them. The table records more than 40,000 clones, around 80% of them present only once. The specimen comprised PBMCs, sampled from a glioma patient whose treatment included an IDH1 peptide vaccine. The receptors originated from a woman in her thirties or forties with glioma.

The chain uses TRBV5-4 and TRBJ1-5; possibly TRBD1 for D (5 bases). The CDR3 runs to 14 residues. Trimming shortened V by 0 bases and J by 7 bases, and 11 bases separated the two germline ends. Germline loops: CDR1 SGHNT, CDR2 YYREEE (reference sequence). The CDR3, as DNA: TGTGCCAGCAGCTTGGTACCCCAGGGCCAGCCCCAGCATTTT. Translated, it gives CASSLVPQGQPQHF.

The rearrangement uses TRBV19 and TRBJ2-2; TRBD1 aligns across 8 bases. Germline V gene sequence: CDR1 LNHDA, CDR2 SQIVND (reference sequence). The CDR3 length is 14 residues. With V trimmed by 7 bases and J by 7 bases, 8 bases remained unmatched. The CDR3 DNA reads as TGTGCCAGTAAACCGACAGGGGCGGGCGGGGAGCTGTTTTTT. The encoded protein is CASKPTGAGGELFF.

This chain links TRBV5-1 with TRBJ1-1, with 10 bases lining up with TRBD1. This CDR3 has 14 amino acids. CDR1 is SGHRS, CDR2 YFSETQ, per germline. V gave up 2 bases and J gave up 11 bases; unmatched junction bases: 9. The CDR3 DNA reads as TGCGCCAGCAGCTTAGACCCTGACAGGGGGCAGGCTTTCTTT. Translated: CASSLDPDRGQAFF.

The J gene is TRBJ1-3, the V gene TRBV21-1; the table's D call of TRBD1 was not tested on the DNA. TRBV21-1 is a known pseudogene. CDR3 length: 17 amino acids. CDR3: CASSKEERGWTGNTIYF. In DNA form, the CDR3 reads TGTGCCAGCAGCAAAGAGGAGAGGGGGTGGACTGGAAACACCATATATTTT.

The chain links TRBV5-1 to TRBJ2-1; TRBD2 might be the D (5 bases). V was shortened by 6 bases and J by 6 bases, with 16 bases between the two germline ends. The CDR3 loop spans 14 amino acids. Germline V gene lookup returns CDR1 SGHRS and CDR2 YFSETQ. The CDR3 region is CASTDRRGSNEQFF. The CDR3 DNA reads as TGCGCCAGCACCGACCGTAGAGGGTCCAATGAGCAGTTCTTC.

This chain joins TRBV7-8 and TRBJ2-3; no definite D call. The CDR3 has 18 amino acids. CDR1 SGHVS and CDR2 FQNEAQ come from the germline V gene. Trimming took off 5 bases at V and 6 bases at J, with 27 bases between the two ends. The CDR3 nucleotides read TGTGCCAGCAGCATAAGGCGCGAGTGGGGATCCTTTTTTGATACGCAGTATTTT. This codes for CASSIRREWGSFFDTQYF.

The chain joins TRBV11-1 to TRBJ1-1; 7 nucleotides agree with TRBD1. The CDR3 covers 15 residues. V trimming: 3 bases; J trimming: 0 bases; junction bases outside the gene matches: 4. Germline CDR1 SGHAT, CDR2 FQDESV (reference sequence). CDR3 DNA sequence: TGTGCCAGCAGCTTTCAGGGACAGATGAACACTGAAGCTTTCTTT. Translated, it gives CASSFQGQMNTEAFF.

This clone was seen a few times. The chain combines TRBV2 with TRBJ1-1; D is unclear. V was clipped by 1 base and J by 6 bases, with 12 bases between them. Germline CDR1 is SNHLY and CDR2 is FYNNEI. CDR3 length: 14 amino acids. The CDR3 nucleotides are TGTGCCAGCAGTGAAGTGCGCCCGGGCCCTGAAGCTTTCTTT. Its translation: CASSEVRPGPEAFF.

This sequence joins TRBV15 and TRBJ2-1; D remains unclear. V was trimmed by 3 bases and J by 6 bases, leaving 18 bases between them. Germline CDR1 reads LNHNV; CDR2 reads YYDKDF (reference sequence). The CDR3 loop spans 16 amino acids. CDR3 in amino acids: CATSREPYPTGNEQFF. The DNA for the CDR3 is TGTGCCACCAGCAGGGAACCTTACCCCACGGGCAATGAGCAGTTCTTC.

This clone was observed a handful of times. The rearrangement uses TRBV19 and TRBJ1-1; D ambiguous. This CDR3 spans 10 amino acids. With 8 bases removed from V and 3 bases from J, the gap between germline ends came to 4 bases. Per germline, CDR1 LNHDA and CDR2 SQIVND (reference sequence). CDR3 protein: CASGYTEAFF. The CDR3 DNA reads as TGTGCCAGTGGGTACACTGAAGCTTTCTTT.

The rearrangement links TRBV4-2 to TRBJ2-1; D gene ambiguous. V was pared by 0 bases and J by 1 base, with 7 bases between. CDR1 and CDR2 (germline): LGHNA, YNFKEQ. The CDR3 loop spans 15 amino acids. As DNA, the CDR3 is TGTGCCAGCAGCCAAGACAGATCTTCCTACAATGAGCAGTTCTTC. As protein: CASSQDRSSYNEQFF.

The chain couples TRBV7-2 to TRBJ1-2; D gene ambiguous. This CDR3 comprises 14 residues. Trimming removed 2 bases at V and 4 bases at J, with 11 bases between. CDR1 SGHTA and CDR2 FQGNSA come from the germline V gene. The CDR3 loop reads CASSLSVEVYGYTF. CDR3 sequence (DNA): TGTGCCAGCAGCTTATCAGTTGAAGTCTATGGCTACACCTTC. Combining the CDR3 with reference TRBV7-2 and TRBJ1-2 gives the whole variable domain GAGVSQSPSNKVTEKGKDVELRCDPISGHTALYWYRQSLGQGLEFLIYFQGNSAPDKSGLPSDRFSAERTGGSVSTLTIQRTQQEDSAVYLCASSLSVEVYGYTFGSGTRLTVV.

The table lists this clone with a count of one. The chain is built from TRBV5-1 and TRBJ2-7; D gene ambiguous. The CDR3 spans 13 residues. V was clipped by 4 bases and J by 6 bases, with 14 bases between them. Germline V gene lookup returns CDR1 SGHRS and CDR2 YFSETQ. Here the CDR3 reads CASSDVWGREQYF. The DNA for the CDR3 is TGCGCCAGCAGCGACGTCTGGGGTCGCGAGCAGTACTTC.